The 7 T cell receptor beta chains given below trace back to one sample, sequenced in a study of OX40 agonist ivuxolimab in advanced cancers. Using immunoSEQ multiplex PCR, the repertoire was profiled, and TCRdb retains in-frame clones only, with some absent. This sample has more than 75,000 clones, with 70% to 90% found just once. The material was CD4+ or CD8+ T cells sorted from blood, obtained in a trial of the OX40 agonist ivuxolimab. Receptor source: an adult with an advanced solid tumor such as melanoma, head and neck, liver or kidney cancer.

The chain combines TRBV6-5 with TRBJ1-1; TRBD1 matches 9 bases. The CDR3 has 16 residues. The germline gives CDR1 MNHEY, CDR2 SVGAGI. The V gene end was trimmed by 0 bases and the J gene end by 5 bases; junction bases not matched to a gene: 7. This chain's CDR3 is CASSYSMDRGVTEAFF. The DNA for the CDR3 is TGTGCCAGCAGTTACTCGATGGACAGGGGAGTTACTGAAGCTTTCTTT.

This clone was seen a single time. CDR3 region: CASSEGSGLGLYNEQFF. The DNA of the CDR3 is TGTGCCAGCAGTGAAGGCTCAGGGCTGGGGCTTTACAATGAGCAGTTCTTC. This chain joins TRBV2 and TRBJ2-1, with D perhaps TRBD1 (5 bases). This CDR3 has 17 residues. In germline, CDR1 is SNHLY, CDR2 FYNNEI. With 1 base removed from V and 4 bases from J, the gap between germline ends came to 17 bases.

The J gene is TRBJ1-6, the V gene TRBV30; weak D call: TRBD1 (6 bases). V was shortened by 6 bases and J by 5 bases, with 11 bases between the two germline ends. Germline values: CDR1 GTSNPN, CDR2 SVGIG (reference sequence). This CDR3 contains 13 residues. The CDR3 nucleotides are TGTGCCTGCCAAGGGGACAATAATTCACCCCTCCACTTT. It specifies CACQGDNNSPLHF.

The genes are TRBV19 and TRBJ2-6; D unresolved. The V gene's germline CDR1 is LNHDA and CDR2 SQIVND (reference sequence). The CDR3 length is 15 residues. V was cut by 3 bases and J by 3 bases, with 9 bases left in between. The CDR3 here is CASSIGSSGANVLTF. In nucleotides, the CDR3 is TGTGCCAGTAGTATTGGGTCAAGTGGGGCCAACGTCCTGACTTTC.

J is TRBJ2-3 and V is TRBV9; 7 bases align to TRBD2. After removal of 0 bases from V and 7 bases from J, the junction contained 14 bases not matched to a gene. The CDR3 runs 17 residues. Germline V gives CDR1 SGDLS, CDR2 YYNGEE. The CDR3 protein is CASSVGGGSFGENTQYF. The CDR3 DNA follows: TGTGCCAGCAGCGTAGGGGGCGGGAGTTTCGGAGAAAATACGCAGTATTTT.

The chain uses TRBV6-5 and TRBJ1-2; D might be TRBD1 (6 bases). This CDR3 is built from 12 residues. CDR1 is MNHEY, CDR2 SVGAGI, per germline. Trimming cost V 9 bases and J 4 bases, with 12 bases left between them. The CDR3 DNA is TGTGCCAGTGGGGAGGGGGGCTATGGCTACACCTTC. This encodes CASGEGGYGYTF.

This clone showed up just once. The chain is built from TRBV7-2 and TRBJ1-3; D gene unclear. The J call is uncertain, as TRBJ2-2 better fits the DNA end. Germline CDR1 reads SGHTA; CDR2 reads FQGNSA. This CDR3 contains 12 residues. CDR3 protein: CASIRSTGELFF. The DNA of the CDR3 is TGTGCCAGCATCAGGAGCACCGGGGAGCTGTTTTTT.